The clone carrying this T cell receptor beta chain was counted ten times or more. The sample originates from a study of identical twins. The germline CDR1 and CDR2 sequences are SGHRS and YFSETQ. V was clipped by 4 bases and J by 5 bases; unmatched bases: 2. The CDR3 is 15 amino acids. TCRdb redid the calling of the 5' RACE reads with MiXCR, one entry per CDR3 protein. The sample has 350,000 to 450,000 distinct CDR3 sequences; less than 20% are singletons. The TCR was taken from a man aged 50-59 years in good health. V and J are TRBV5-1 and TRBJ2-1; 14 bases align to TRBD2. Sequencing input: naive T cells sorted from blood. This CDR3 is CASSPGLAGDNEQFF. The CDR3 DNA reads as TGCGCCAGCAGCCCGGGACTAGCGGGGGACAATGAGCAGTTCTTC.